These 11 T cell receptor beta chains were sequenced from one sample in a study of T cells after yellow fever vaccination. One entry per CDR3 protein, called by TCRdb with MiXCR from the 5' RACE reads. This sample has around 400,000 distinct CDR3 sequences, with 11% found just once. Sequencing was performed on PBMCs, taken on the day of the first yellow fever vaccination. The receptors derive from a man between 18 and 29 years old who received the YFV17D yellow fever vaccine.

This clonotype was observed many times. The rearrangement joins TRBV4-2 to TRBJ2-1, with 10 nucleotides matching TRBD2. Germline V CDR1 and CDR2: LGHNA, YNFKEQ. The CDR3 contains 17 residues. V shed 2 bases, J shed 4 bases, and the junction held 8 bases outside the gene matches. This CDR3 reads CASSQNLPSGGYNEQFF. In DNA form, the CDR3 reads TGTGCCAGCAGCCAAAACTTACCTAGCGGGGGATACAATGAGCAGTTCTTC.

The J gene is TRBJ1-6, the V gene TRBV9; D not certain. The CDR3 runs 14 residues. Germline V gene lookup returns CDR1 SGDLS and CDR2 YYNGEE. The V end was cut by 6 bases, the J end by 5 bases, with 12 bases between. The CDR3 DNA sequence: TGTGCCAGCAAGGATTTCCGGAATAATTCACCCCTCCACTTT. This codes for CASKDFRNNSPLHF.

This chain joins TRBV4-3 and TRBJ2-2; 9 bases are a match to TRBD2. The CDR3 spans 19 residues. The trim removed 0 bases at V and 7 bases at J, leaving 15 bases unmatched. Germline V gene sequence: CDR1 LGHNA, CDR2 YSLEER. The CDR3 DNA sequence: TGCGCCAGCAGCCAAGATCTGTCTAGCGGGGCCTCATGGTTCGGGGAGCTGTTTTTT. Its translation is CASSQDLSSGASWFGELFF.

The V gene is TRBV2, the J gene TRBJ2-7; D possibly corresponds to TRBD1 (6 bases). There are 12 residues in the CDR3. V gave up 3 bases and J gave up 4 bases, with 7 bases separating them. Germline V gives CDR1 SNHLY, CDR2 FYNNEI. For the CDR3, the DNA is TGTGCCAGCAGTGATCAGGGGTACGAGCAGTACTTC. Translation gives CASSDQGYEQYF. Full variable domain (remainder filled in from reference TRBV2 and TRBJ2-7): EPEVTQTPSHQVTQMGQEVILRCVPISNHLYFYWYRQILGQKVEFLVSFYNNEISEKSEIFDDQFSVERPDGSNFTLKIRSTKLEDSAMYFCASSDQGYEQYFGPGTRLTVT.

The chain carries TRBV20-1 and TRBJ2-1, with 13 bases that match TRBD2. The germline V gene has CDR1 DFQATT and CDR2 SNEGSKA (reference sequence). This CDR3 has 18 residues. The V gene end was trimmed by 5 bases and the J gene end by 0 bases; junction bases not matched to a gene: 10. CDR3 residues: CSAYGGLAGVSSYNEQFF. In DNA form, the CDR3 reads TGCAGTGCTTATGGAGGACTAGCGGGGGTAAGCTCCTACAATGAGCAGTTCTTC.

This clonotype showed up just a few times. This chain uses TRBV7-6 with TRBJ2-7, with D possibly matching TRBD2 (5 bases). Trimming removed 5 bases from V and 7 bases from J, with 15 bases in between. Germline loops: CDR1 SGHVS, CDR2 FNYEAQ. The CDR3 is 13 amino acids. DNA of the CDR3: TGTGCCAGCAGCCCCCGTCCGGGGTCAGAGCAGTACGTC. Translating gives CASSPRPGSEQYV.

This clonotype was detected ten times or more. The V call is TRBV5-1, the J call TRBJ2-3; tentatively, D is TRBD1 (5 bases). This CDR3 is 15 amino acids long. V lost 5 bases, J lost 2 bases, and 15 bases lay in between. CDR1 SGHRS and CDR2 YFSETQ come from the germline V gene. CDR3 sequence (DNA): TGCGCCAGCAGTCCCTACAGGCCAAACACAGATACGCAGTATTTT. This encodes CASSPYRPNTDTQYF.

This clonotype was counted at least ten times. This chain links TRBV12-3 or TRBV12-4 with TRBJ2-7, with a possible D match to TRBD2 (6 bases). The CDR3 is 17 residues long. Trimming took off 2 bases at V and 1 base at J, with 18 bases between the two ends. CDR3 sequence (DNA): TGTGCCAGCAGTTTAAGAGGGGAGACTAGGCGGTCCTACGAGCAGTACTTC. This translates into CASSLRGETRRSYEQYF.

The chain has TRBV11-2 and TRBJ2-5, with TRBD2 as a possible D gene (6 bases). V lost 5 bases and J 4 bases, leaving 17 bases between the germline ends. The germline gives CDR1 SGHAT, CDR2 FQNNGV. The CDR3 contains 15 residues. The CDR3 protein is CASSLGTLGVETQYF. The CDR3 DNA is TGTGCCAGCAGCCTCGGGACTTTGGGAGTAGAGACCCAGTACTTC.

This sequence joins TRBV29-1 and TRBJ2-1, with TRBD1 matching over 9 bases. The CDR3 runs to 13 residues. Losses at the gene ends were 7 bases for V and 7 bases for J; bases not matched to a gene: 8. Germline loops: CDR1 SQVTM, CDR2 ANQGSEA. The CDR3 is CSAHGTGSNEQFF. In DNA, the CDR3 is TGCAGCGCCCACGGGACAGGGAGTAATGAGCAGTTCTTC.

This clonotype occurred a few times. The gene calls are TRBV7-6 and TRBJ2-7, with 7 bases fitting TRBD1. Germline V gene data show CDR1 as SGHVS and CDR2 as FNYEAQ. The CDR3 contains 17 residues. V was clipped by 5 bases and J by 4 bases; unmatched bases: 17. This CDR3 reads CASSPYVQGDYLYEQYF. Written as DNA, the CDR3 is TGTGCCAGCAGCCCCTACGTTCAGGGGGATTACCTTTACGAGCAGTACTTC.